The entry that follows covers one T cell receptor beta chain sequence. This entry comes from a study of blood T cell repertoires in COVID-19. Study-wide context: Sites in the United States, Italy and Spain provided acute and convalescent COVID-19 samples. Sample material is recorded as cDNA or gDNA derived from T cells, B-cell-depleted T cells, or PBMCs.

V lost 7 bases, J lost 6 bases, and 14 bases lay in between. Germline CDR1 reads SGDLS; CDR2 reads YYNGEE. The CDR3 runs 13 residues. Authors' analysis steps: Amplification of reference gene primers provided the estimated nucleated cell counts. Assay: immunoSEQ multiplex PCR; the TCRdb copy retains only in-frame clones and omits some. That table supplies the V and J calls and clone size; D and trimming were determined from the DNA. The sample shows 120,000 or so clones, roughly nine tenths of them seen only once. The chain carries TRBV9 and TRBJ1-5; the D gene is possibly TRBD1 (5 bases). The origin of this receptor is a man in his sixties or seventies with active or convalescent COVID-19. Specimen: peripheral blood. CDR3 bases: TGTGCCAGCGGGCCGGGAGGGGCTCAGCCCCAGCATTTT. Translation: CASGPGGAQPQHF.